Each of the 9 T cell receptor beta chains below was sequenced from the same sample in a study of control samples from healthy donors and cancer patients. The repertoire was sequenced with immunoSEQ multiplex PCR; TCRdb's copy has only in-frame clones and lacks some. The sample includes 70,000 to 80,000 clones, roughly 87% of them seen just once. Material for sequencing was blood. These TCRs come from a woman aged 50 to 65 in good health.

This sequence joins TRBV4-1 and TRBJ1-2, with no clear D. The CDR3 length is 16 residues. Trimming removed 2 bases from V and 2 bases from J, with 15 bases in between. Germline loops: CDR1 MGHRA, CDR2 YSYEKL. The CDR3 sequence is CASSQHQKEVNYGYTF. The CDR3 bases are TGCGCCAGCAGCCAACACCAGAAGGAAGTGAACTATGGCTACACCTTC.

DNA for the CDR3: TGTGCCAGCAGTGAACTCCCTAGCTATGGCTACACCTTC. As protein: CASSELPSYGYTF. V and J are TRBV2 and TRBJ1-2; no reliable D call. CDR1 SNHLY and CDR2 FYNNEI come from the germline V gene. The V and J ends lost 2 bases and 4 bases respectively, with 8 bases between them. The CDR3 runs to 13 residues.

CDR3 loop: CATVGGNTEAFF. In nucleotides, the CDR3 is TGTGCCACCGTGGGGGGGAACACTGAAGCTTTCTTT. This chain joins TRBV12-3 or TRBV12-4 and TRBJ1-1, with D possibly matching TRBD1 (5 bases). Trimming shortened V by 10 bases and J by 1 base, and 10 bases separated the two germline ends. The CDR3 extends over 12 amino acids.

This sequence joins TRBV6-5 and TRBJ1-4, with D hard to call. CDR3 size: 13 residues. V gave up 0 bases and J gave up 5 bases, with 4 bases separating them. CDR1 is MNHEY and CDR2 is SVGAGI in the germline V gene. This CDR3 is CASSYSGNEKLFF. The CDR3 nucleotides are TGTGCCAGCAGTTACTCCGGAAATGAAAAACTGTTTTTT.

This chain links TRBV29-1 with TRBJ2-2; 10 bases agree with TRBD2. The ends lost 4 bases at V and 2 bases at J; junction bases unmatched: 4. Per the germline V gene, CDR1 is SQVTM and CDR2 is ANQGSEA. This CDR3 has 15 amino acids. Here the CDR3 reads CSVGRTSGNTGELFF. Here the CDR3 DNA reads TGCAGCGTTGGAAGGACTAGCGGAAACACCGGGGAGCTGTTTTTT.

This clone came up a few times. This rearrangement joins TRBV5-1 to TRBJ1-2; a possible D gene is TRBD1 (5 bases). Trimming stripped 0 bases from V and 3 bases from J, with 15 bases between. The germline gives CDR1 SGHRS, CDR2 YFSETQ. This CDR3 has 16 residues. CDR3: CASSLDLGAYYYGYTF. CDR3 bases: TGCGCCAGCAGCTTGGACCTTGGGGCCTACTACTATGGCTACACCTTC.

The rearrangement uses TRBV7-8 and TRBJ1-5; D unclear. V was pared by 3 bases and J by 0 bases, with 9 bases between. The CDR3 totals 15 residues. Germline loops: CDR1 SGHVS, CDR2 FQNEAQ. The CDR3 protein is CASSLVPFSNQPQHF. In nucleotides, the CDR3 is TGTGCCAGCAGCTTGGTCCCTTTTAGCAATCAGCCCCAGCATTTT.

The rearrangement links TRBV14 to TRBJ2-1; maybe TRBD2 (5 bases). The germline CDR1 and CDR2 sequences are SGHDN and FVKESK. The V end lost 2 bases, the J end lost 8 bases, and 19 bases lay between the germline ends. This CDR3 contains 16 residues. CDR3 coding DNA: TGTGCCAGCAGCCAAATTGGAGGAGGACTGGTCGATGAGCAGTTCTTC. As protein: CASSQIGGGLVDEQFF.

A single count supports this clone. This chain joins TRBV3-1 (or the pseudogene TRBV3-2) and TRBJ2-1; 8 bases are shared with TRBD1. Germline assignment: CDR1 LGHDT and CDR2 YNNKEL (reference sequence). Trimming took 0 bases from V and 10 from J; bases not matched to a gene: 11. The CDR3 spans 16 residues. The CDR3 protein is CASSQEIGQGAWEQFF. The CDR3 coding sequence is TGTGCCAGCAGCCAAGAGATAGGACAGGGCGCGTGGGAGCAGTTCTTC.